The 29 T cell receptor beta chains below come from one sample, sequenced in a study of cytomegalovirus exposure and HLA in healthy donors. Vbeta (60) and Jbeta (13) primers were used in the PCR. The data were produced by immunoSEQ multiplex PCR, yet TCRdb's version contains in-frame clones alone and is incomplete. The sample shows fewer than 130,000 clones, less than 80% of them seen only once. Sequenced sample: PBMCs. These TCRs come from a woman aged 40 to 49 in good health and CMV-seronegative.

The CDR3 here is CASSSFGRGGSTDTQYF. The CDR3 DNA is TGTGCCAGCAGCTCTTTCGGGCGGGGGGGGAGCACAGATACGCAGTATTTT. The J gene is TRBJ2-3, the V gene TRBV7-2; 9 nucleotides agree with TRBD2. V was pared by 4 bases and J by 0 bases, with 8 bases of the junction left unmatched. CDR3 length equals 17 residues. Germline assignment: CDR1 SGHTA and CDR2 FQGNSA.

This chain uses TRBV4-1 with TRBJ2-7, with 11 nucleotides matching TRBD2. CDR1 and CDR2 from the germline V gene are MGHRA and YSYEKL. The CDR3 is 17 residues long. Trimming at V came to 0 bases and at J to 1 base, leaving 5 bases not matched to a gene. CDR3: CASSQEASGGWSYEQYF. Here the CDR3 DNA reads TGCGCCAGCAGCCAAGAGGCTAGCGGGGGGTGGTCCTACGAGCAGTACTTC.

The CDR3 is CASSQGDSGGAFKDTQYF. The CDR3 region has the DNA TGCGCCAGCAGCCAAGGGGATAGCGGGGGGGCTTTCAAAGATACGCAGTATTTT. The rearrangement links TRBV4-3 to TRBJ2-3; the match to TRBD2 covers 11 bases. Unmatched junction bases numbered 11, after V lost 1 base and J lost 5 bases. This CDR3 is 18 amino acids long. CDR1 and CDR2 (germline): LGHNA, YSLEER.

J is TRBJ2-3 and V is TRBV19; 10 nucleotides align to TRBD2. Germline-derived CDR1 and CDR2 are LNHDA and SQIVND (reference sequence). With V trimmed by 3 bases and J by 2 bases, 14 bases remained unmatched. This CDR3 is built from 19 residues. The DNA for the CDR3 is TGTGCCAGTAGTATTTCCGGCCTAGCGGGGGACTTCACCACAGATACGCAGTATTTT. This codes for CASSISGLAGDFTTDTQYF. The full variable domain, completed using reference TRBV19 and TRBJ2-3, is DGGITQSPKYLFRKEGQNVTLSCEQNLNHDAMYWYRQDPGQGLRLIYYSQIVNDFQKGDIAEGYSVSREKKESFPLTVTSAQKNPTAFYLCASSISGLAGDFTTDTQYFGPGTRLTVL.

The chain recombines TRBV6-1 with TRBJ2-7, with 7 positions matching TRBD2. Germline V gene lookup returns CDR1 MNHNS and CDR2 SASEGT. V gave up 10 bases and J gave up 1 base; unmatched junction bases: 7. This CDR3 spans 13 amino acids. CDR3 amino acids: CATPRDYSYEQYF. The CDR3 region has the DNA TGTGCCACCCCCCGGGACTATTCCTACGAGCAGTACTTC.

The rearrangement uses TRBV25-1 and TRBJ1-3; D not resolved. CDR3 length: 11 amino acids. Germline CDR1 and CDR2: MGHDK and SYGVNS. With 8 bases removed from V and 4 bases from J, the gap between germline ends came to 6 bases. The CDR3 sequence: CASSAGNTIYF. The CDR3 coding sequence is TGTGCCAGCTCTGCGGGAAACACCATATATTTT. The full variable domain, in which reference TRBV25-1 and TRBJ1-3 provide the parts outside the CDR3, is EADIYQTPRYLVIGTGKKITLECSQTMGHDKMYWYQQDPGMELHLIHYSYGVNSTEKGDLSSESTVSRIRTEHFPLTLESARPSHTSQYLCASSAGNTIYFGEGSWLTVV.

The V and J genes are TRBV28 and TRBJ2-3; 7 bases align to TRBD2. The V gene's germline CDR1 is MDHEN and CDR2 SYDVKM. J lost 2 bases, V lost 4 bases, and 9 bases had no gene match. This CDR3 contains 16 residues. This CDR3 reads CASSSRGGSTTDTQYF. The CDR3 DNA reads TGTGCCAGCAGTTCTCGCGGCGGGAGTACCACAGATACGCAGTATTTT.

The chain joins TRBV19 to TRBJ1-5, with D hard to call. Germline-derived CDR1 and CDR2 are LNHDA and SQIVND (reference sequence). V was shortened by 1 base and J by 0 bases, with 10 bases between the two germline ends. The length of the CDR3 is 16 residues. The CDR3 reads CASSIGQRNSNQPQHF. Here the CDR3 DNA reads TGTGCCAGTAGTATAGGGCAGAGGAATAGCAATCAGCCCCAGCATTTT.

The V gene is TRBV6-6, the J gene TRBJ1-1; TRBD1 matches at 8 bases. The CDR3 runs to 13 residues. Trimming removed 7 bases from V and 4 bases from J; junction bases left unmatched: 5. Germline lookup yields CDR1 MNHNY and CDR2 SVGAGI (reference sequence). The CDR3, as DNA: TGTGCCAGCATTACAGGGGGAGGCACTGAAGCTTTCTTT. Amino acid sequence: CASITGGGTEAFF.

This clone has a single count. The rearrangement links TRBV27 to TRBJ2-6; D unresolved. Germline-derived CDR1 and CDR2 are MNHEY and SMNVEV (reference sequence). The CDR3 covers 15 residues. V was cut by 3 bases and J by 0 bases, with 6 bases left in between. CDR3 amino acids: CASSFSPSGANVLTF. In nucleotides, the CDR3 is TGTGCCAGCAGTTTTAGTCCCTCTGGGGCCAACGTCCTGACTTTC.

DNA for the CDR3: TGTGCCAGCAGCGTGGGGACAGACAATGAAAAACTGTTTTTT. Translation gives CASSVGTDNEKLFF. This chain connects TRBV9 to TRBJ1-4, with TRBD1 matching over 7 bases. The CDR3 runs 14 residues. CDR1 is SGDLS, CDR2 YYNGEE, per germline. V trimming: 2 bases; J trimming: 5 bases; junction bases outside the gene matches: 3.

The V and J genes are TRBV29-1 and TRBJ2-5; TRBD2 agrees at 14 bases. The CDR3 has 15 amino acids. Trimming cost V 4 bases and J 7 bases; bases outside gene matches: 8. Looked up from germline, CDR1 is SQVTM and CDR2 is ANQGSEA. CDR3 loop: CSVVGTSGSFGTQYF. CDR3 nucleotides: TGCAGCGTTGTGGGGACTAGCGGGAGTTTCGGGACCCAGTACTTC.

The chain uses TRBV18 and TRBJ1-1; D gene ambiguous. CDR3 size: 12 residues. The germline gives CDR1 KGHSH, CDR2 LQKENI. Trimming pared 3 bases from V and 5 bases from J, leaving 7 bases between. CDR3: CASSPESTEAFF. For the CDR3, the DNA is TGTGCCAGCTCACCGGAGAGTACTGAAGCTTTCTTT.

Remarks on this clone: A much larger clone lies one base from this, so it may be a read error. The J gene is TRBJ1-5, the V gene TRBV7-2; D possibly corresponds to TRBD1 (6 bases). Deletions cut 5 bases from V and 4 bases from J, with 9 bases between. Germline assignment: CDR1 SGHTA and CDR2 FQGNSA. The CDR3 is 13 residues long. As DNA, the CDR3 is TGTGCCAGCAGCCTGGACAGTAATCAGCCCCAGCATTTT. Amino acid sequence: CASSLDSNQPQHF.

J is TRBJ2-5 and V is TRBV5-4; 9 positions agree with TRBD1. Germline trimming cut 4 bases from V and 3 bases from J; bases unmatched to any gene: 7. The germline V gene has CDR1 SGHNT and CDR2 YYREEE (reference sequence). The CDR3 consists of 15 residues. CDR3 coding DNA: TGTGCCAGCAGCCAGCGCCGGGACAGGGAAGAGACCCAGTACTTC. Encoded protein: CASSQRRDREETQYF.

About this clone: The same CDR3 also results from other DNA sequences found in this sample. The chain couples TRBV7-2 to TRBJ1-3; a weak D match, TRBD1 (6 bases). The CDR3 has 13 amino acids. CDR1 is SGHTA, CDR2 FQGNSA, per germline. The V end lost 6 bases, the J end lost 2 bases, and 8 bases lay between the germline ends. The CDR3 is CASSEGAGNTIYF. The DNA of the CDR3 is TGTGCCAGCAGTGAGGGGGCTGGAAACACCATATATTTT.

The chain joins TRBV7-2 to TRBJ1-2; 8 positions match TRBD1. J gave up 5 bases and V 4 bases, and 12 bases lay outside the gene matches. This CDR3 is 16 amino acids long. CDR1 is SGHTA, CDR2 FQGNSA, per germline. The CDR3 loop is CASSSRWQGARYGYTF. CDR3 in DNA: TGTGCCAGCAGCTCCAGATGGCAGGGGGCGCGATATGGCTACACCTTC.

This clone was seen a single time. This chain connects TRBV13 to TRBJ1-1, with D hard to call. CDR1 is PRHDT and CDR2 is FYEKMQ in the germline V gene (reference sequence). The V end was cut by 4 bases, the J end by 0 bases, with 12 bases between. The CDR3 sequence is 15 residues long. CDR3 sequence reads: CASSSGTELNTEAFF. The CDR3, as DNA: TGTGCCAGCAGCTCTGGAACAGAACTGAACACTGAAGCTTTCTTT. Supplemented by reference TRBV13 and TRBJ1-1, the full variable domain reads AAGVIQSPRHLIKEKRETATLKCYPIPRHDTVYWYQQGPGQDPQFLISFYEKMQSDKGSIPDRFSAQQFSDYHSELNMSSLELGDSALYFCASSSGTELNTEAFFGQGTRLTVV.

This clone has just a few counts. The chain employs TRBV9 and TRBJ2-3; perhaps TRBD2 as D (6 bases). The CDR3 is 15 residues long. Trimming pared 7 bases from V and 2 bases from J, leaving 17 bases between. Germline CDR1 is SGDLS and CDR2 is YYNGEE. The CDR3 region has the DNA TGTGCCAGCTCGATGGCCGGGACTGACACAGATACGCAGTATTTT. It yields the protein CASSMAGTDTDTQYF.

This chain's CDR3 is CASSLDVGAGNQPQHF. CDR3 DNA sequence: TGTGCCAGCAGCTTAGATGTGGGGGCTGGCAATCAGCCCCAGCATTTT. This chain links TRBV7-8 with TRBJ1-5; D may be TRBD1 (6 bases). Between the trimmed V and J ends, which lost 1 base and 2 bases, there was a span of 12 bases. The CDR3 length is 16 residues. Germline V lookup: CDR1 SGHVS, CDR2 FQNEAQ.

V and J are TRBV19 and TRBJ2-2; 10 bases are a match to TRBD2. The germline gives CDR1 LNHDA, CDR2 SQIVND (reference sequence). V lost 5 bases, J lost 3 bases, and 18 bases stayed unmatched. The CDR3 totals 20 residues. CDR3 coding DNA: TGTGCCAGTAGTTATCTAGCGGGAGTGCGTACGAGTCGACACACCGGGGAGCTGTTTTTT. Translated: CASSYLAGVRTSRHTGELFF.

Written as DNA, the CDR3 is TGCAGCGTAGAAACAGGGGACTTTGGCTACACCTTC. This codes for CSVETGDFGYTF. The chain couples TRBV29-1 to TRBJ1-2, with 7 bases fitting TRBD1. Germline assignment: CDR1 SQVTM and CDR2 ANQGSEA. The CDR3 is 12 amino acids. V dropped 6 bases and J dropped 7; count of bases not matched to a gene: 8.

The chain uses TRBV5-4 and TRBJ2-5; possibly TRBD1 for D (5 bases). The germline V and J ends were trimmed by 2 bases and 0 bases, with 11 bases remaining between them. The CDR3 covers 15 residues. Germline V gene sequence: CDR1 SGHNT, CDR2 YYREEE (reference sequence). The CDR3 DNA reads as TGTGCCAGCAGCTTCGATACAGGCTACCAAGAGACCCAGTACTTC. Protein product: CASSFDTGYQETQYF.

This clone showed up just once. The chain carries TRBV30 and TRBJ2-3; D unresolved. Between the trimmed V and J ends, which lost 0 bases and 4 bases, there was a span of 11 bases. Germline assignment: CDR1 GTSNPN and CDR2 SVGIG (reference sequence). The CDR3 has 14 amino acids. The CDR3 nucleotides are TGTGCCTGGAGTGTACGTCCTACTCCAGATACGCAGTATTTT. The encoded protein is CAWSVRPTPDTQYF.

The chain links TRBV28 to TRBJ1-2; TRBD1 matches at 8 bases. Looked up from germline, CDR1 is MDHEN and CDR2 is SYDVKM. This CDR3 comprises 15 residues. With 5 bases clipped from V and 7 bases from J, the junction kept 12 bases outside the gene matches. The CDR3 is CASSLRGPVGGGYTF. The CDR3 bases are TGTGCCAGCAGTCTCAGGGGGCCCGTTGGAGGTGGCTACACCTTC.

This clone has a handful of counts. The chain is built from TRBV4-3 and TRBJ2-7, with 7 bases matching TRBD1. CDR1 and CDR2 from the germline V gene are LGHNA and YSLEER. Trimming took 0 bases from V and 1 from J; bases not matched to a gene: 6. This CDR3 contains 16 residues. The CDR3 loop reads CASSQDSTGSSYEQYF. CDR3 DNA: TGCGCCAGCAGCCAAGACTCGACAGGGTCATCCTACGAGCAGTACTTC.

The rearrangement uses TRBV6-5 and TRBJ1-6; 7 bases line up with TRBD1. Germline lookup yields CDR1 MNHEY and CDR2 SVGAGI. The CDR3 sequence is 15 residues long. The trim removed 5 bases at V and 6 bases at J, leaving 7 bases unmatched. In DNA form, the CDR3 reads TGTGCCAGCAGTAGGTCCCGGGACAGTAATTCACCCCTCCACTTT. This encodes CASSRSRDSNSPLHF.

The rearrangement uses TRBV4-2 and TRBJ2-2, with TRBD2 as a possible D gene (6 bases). In germline, CDR1 is LGHNA, CDR2 YNFKEQ. V gave up 1 base and J gave up 3 bases, with 15 bases separating them. The CDR3 is 17 residues long. The CDR3 sequence: CASSQGLSGVDTGELFF. DNA of the CDR3: TGTGCCAGCAGCCAAGGGTTATCGGGGGTCGACACCGGGGAGCTGTTTTTT.

The rearrangement links TRBV30 to TRBJ1-1; TRBD1 matches 7 bases. The CDR3 runs 15 residues. V lost 1 base to trimming and J lost 1 base; unmatched junction nucleotides: 6. CDR1 GTSNPN and CDR2 SVGIG come from the germline V gene (reference sequence). The CDR3 here is CAWSDTGARNTEAFF. CDR3 nucleotides: TGTGCCTGGAGTGATACAGGGGCCCGGAACACTGAAGCTTTCTTT.